Below are 28 T cell receptor beta chains sequenced from a single sample in a study of OX40 agonist ivuxolimab in advanced cancers. The data were produced by immunoSEQ multiplex PCR, yet TCRdb's version contains in-frame clones alone and is incomplete. The data show approximately 67,000 clones, around nine tenths seen once. Specimen: CD4+ or CD8+ T cells sorted from blood, collected in a trial of the OX40 agonist ivuxolimab. These receptors all come from an adult with an advanced solid tumor such as melanoma, head and neck, liver or kidney cancer.

The chain combines TRBV4-3 with TRBJ2-7; no clear D. Per germline, CDR1 LGHNA and CDR2 YSLEER. CDR3 length equals 16 residues. Trimming took off 0 bases at V and 4 bases at J, with 16 bases between the two ends. Here the CDR3 DNA reads TGCGCCAGCAGCCAAGAGAATCTCCCGGTTCGTTACGAGCAGTACTTC. This codes for CASSQENLPVRYEQYF.

The chain employs TRBV6-5 and TRBJ1-4; possibly TRBD1 for D (5 bases). V was clipped by 0 bases and J by 6 bases, with 5 bases between them. There are 13 residues in the CDR3. Looked up from germline, CDR1 is MNHEY and CDR2 is SVGAGI. CDR3 protein: CASSYSGDEKLFF. In nucleotides, the CDR3 is TGTGCCAGCAGTTACTCGGGGGATGAAAAACTGTTTTTT.

The chain has TRBV2 and TRBJ2-1; D tentatively fits TRBD1 or TRBD2 (6 bases each). This CDR3 has 14 residues. V gave up 7 bases and J gave up 3 bases, with 13 bases separating them. The germline V gene has CDR1 SNHLY and CDR2 FYNNEI. The chain's CDR3 is CASTPGAGYNEQFF. The CDR3, as DNA: TGTGCCAGCACCCCGGGGGCGGGCTACAATGAGCAGTTCTTC. The full variable domain, completed using reference TRBV2 and TRBJ2-1, is EPEVTQTPSHQVTQMGQEVILRCVPISNHLYFYWYRQILGQKVEFLVSFYNNEISEKSEIFDDQFSVERPDGSNFTLKIRSTKLEDSAMYFCASTPGAGYNEQFFGPGTRLTVL.

This chain links TRBV19 with TRBJ2-2; possibly TRBD2 for D (5 bases). Germline V CDR1 and CDR2: LNHDA, SQIVND (reference sequence). Trimming stripped 7 bases from V and 4 bases from J, with 13 bases between. CDR3 length: 14 amino acids. Here the CDR3 DNA reads TGTGCCAGTACTTCCAGCGGAGTCACCGGGGAGCTGTTTTTT. Encoded protein: CASTSSGVTGELFF.

This chain joins TRBV19 and TRBJ2-1; possible D gene TRBD2, 5 bases. The CDR3 totals 10 residues. Germline assignment: CDR1 LNHDA and CDR2 SQIVND (reference sequence). V was trimmed by 9 bases and J by 5 bases, leaving 5 bases between them. In nucleotides, the CDR3 is TGTGCCAGCGGGAACAATGAGCAGTTCTTC. Its protein product is CASGNNEQFF.

The CDR3 is CASSPRGGYETQYF. The DNA of the CDR3 is TGCGCCAGCAGCCCCCGAGGAGGGTACGAGACCCAGTACTTC. This chain connects TRBV5-1 to TRBJ2-5; possibly TRBD2 for D (6 bases). The CDR3 consists of 14 residues. The V gene's germline CDR1 is SGHRS and CDR2 YFSETQ. The V end lost 4 bases, the J end lost 5 bases, and 15 bases lay between the germline ends.

This chain connects TRBV28 to TRBJ1-1, with TRBD1 as a possible D gene (6 bases). The CDR3 has 15 residues. Trimming removed 5 bases at V and 3 bases at J, with 16 bases between. From germline, CDR1 is MDHEN and CDR2 SYDVKM. The DNA of the CDR3 is TGTGCCAGCAGTGAACGGACAGAAATGGACACTGAAGCTTTCTTT. It is translated as CASSERTEMDTEAFF.

This clone was observed a handful of times. CDR3 nucleotide sequence: TGTGCCAGCAGTGAAGTCGAGACAGGACTATACGAGCAGTACTTC. This codes for CASSEVETGLYEQYF. The chain couples TRBV6-1 to TRBJ2-7; D possibly matches TRBD1 or TRBD2 (6 bases each). The V gene lost 1 base and the J gene lost 4 bases, with 14 bases spanning the gap. This CDR3 contains 15 residues. Germline CDR1 and CDR2: MNHNS and SASEGT.

V usage is TRBV6-6 and J usage is TRBJ2-7, with D possibly TRBD1 on 6 matching bases. This CDR3 spans 13 amino acids. The V gene's germline CDR1 is MNHNY and CDR2 SVGAGI (reference sequence). V gave up 6 bases and J gave up 2 bases, with 11 bases separating them. CDR3 region: CASSPDSAYEQYF. The CDR3 bases are TGTGCCAGCAGCCCGGACAGTGCCTACGAGCAGTACTTC.

V and J are TRBV9 and TRBJ1-2, with D tentatively TRBD1 (6 bases). The CDR3 length is 14 residues. The germline gives CDR1 SGDLS, CDR2 YYNGEE. The V end was cut by 3 bases, the J end by 3 bases, with 12 bases between. The CDR3 sequence: CASSGDTRDYGYTF. The CDR3 DNA reads TGTGCCAGCAGCGGGGACACCCGAGACTATGGCTACACCTTC.

The V and J genes are TRBV27 and TRBJ2-7; the D gene is possibly TRBD2 (6 bases). CDR3 length: 16 residues. CDR1 and CDR2 (germline): MNHEY, SMNVEV (reference sequence). V was trimmed by 4 bases and J by 0 bases, leaving 16 bases between them. CDR3 residues: CASSSPGGVNSYEQYF. The CDR3 nucleotides read TGTGCCAGCAGTTCCCCGGGCGGGGTGAACTCCTACGAGCAGTACTTC.

The V gene is TRBV27, the J gene TRBJ1-2; D is unresolved. In germline, CDR1 is MNHEY, CDR2 SMNVEV (reference sequence). The CDR3 spans 14 residues. V gave up 1 base and J gave up 8 bases, with 14 bases separating them. As DNA, the CDR3 is TGTGCCAGCAGTTTATTGGGAGGGTCGTACGGCTACACCTTC. Translated, it gives CASSLLGGSYGYTF.

The genes are TRBV6-5 and TRBJ1-2, with no clear D. This CDR3 has 13 residues. Trimming stripped 5 bases from V and 4 bases from J, with 11 bases between. In germline, CDR1 is MNHEY, CDR2 SVGAGI. In nucleotides, the CDR3 is TGTGCCAGCAGTGAGGGAAGGTTCTATGGCTACACCTTC. This codes for CASSEGRFYGYTF.

The chain couples TRBV6-1 to TRBJ1-1; tentatively, D is TRBD1 (6 bases). The V gene lost 5 bases and the J gene lost 6 bases, with 13 bases spanning the gap. The CDR3 is 13 amino acids. Germline CDR1 MNHNS, CDR2 SASEGT. CDR3: CASSPWGASEAFF. CDR3 in DNA: TGTGCCAGCAGTCCGTGGGGGGCGTCTGAAGCTTTCTTT.

The chain joins TRBV14 to TRBJ1-1; D remains unclear. CDR1 SGHDN and CDR2 FVKESK come from the germline V gene. Trimming pared 2 bases from V and 5 bases from J, leaving 18 bases between. The CDR3 spans 16 residues. CDR3 coding DNA: TGTGCCAGCAGCCAATATGTTACGGGAGGCAAGACTGAAGCTTTCTTT. This gives the protein CASSQYVTGGKTEAFF.

The CDR3 sequence is CASSLSWSSGNTIYF. Here the CDR3 DNA reads TGTGCCAGCAGTTTATCTTGGAGCTCTGGAAACACCATATATTTT. The chain joins TRBV27 to TRBJ1-3; D gene ambiguous. Trimming cost V 0 bases and J 0 bases, with 6 bases left between them. CDR1 and CDR2 (germline): MNHEY, SMNVEV (reference sequence). The CDR3 sequence is 15 residues long.

This clone has only one observation. This chain links TRBV7-9 with TRBJ1-2; possibly TRBD1 for D (5 bases). Germline V lookup: CDR1 SEHNR, CDR2 FQNEAQ (reference sequence). The CDR3 spans 15 residues. V lost 0 bases, J lost 6 bases, and 14 bases lay in between. The chain's CDR3 is CASSLALGRVDGYTF. CDR3 sequence (DNA): TGTGCCAGCAGCTTAGCGCTGGGCAGGGTGGATGGCTACACCTTC.

The chain has TRBV5-6 and TRBJ2-7; D is ambiguous. Looked up from germline, CDR1 is SGHDT and CDR2 is YYEEEE. Trimming stripped 3 bases from V and 4 bases from J, with 11 bases between. The CDR3 consists of 13 residues. CDR3 residues: CASSSPLTYEQYF. The DNA of the CDR3 is TGTGCCAGCAGCTCCCCCCTAACTTACGAGCAGTACTTC. Full variable domain (remainder filled in from reference TRBV5-6 and TRBJ2-7): DAGVTQSPTHLIKTRGQQVTLRCSPKSGHDTVSWYQQALGQGPQFIFQYYEEEERQRGNFPDRFSGHQFPNYSSELNVNALLLGDSALYLCASSSPLTYEQYFGPGTRLTVT.

The chain joins TRBV7-3 to TRBJ2-3, with D possibly called TRBD1 or TRBD2 (5 bases each). The germline V gene has CDR1 SGHTA and CDR2 FQGTGA. The CDR3 covers 15 residues. V lost 2 bases to trimming and J lost 2 bases, with 11 bases between them. The DNA of the CDR3 is TGTGCCAGCAGCTTAGGGACCCTAGACACAGATACGCAGTATTTT. This codes for CASSLGTLDTDTQYF.

The chain employs TRBV7-9 and TRBJ2-7; D perhaps matches TRBD1 (5 bases). V gave up 1 base and J gave up 2 bases, with 6 bases separating them. CDR1 and CDR2 (germline): SEHNR, FQNEAQ (reference sequence). This CDR3 is built from 13 residues. CDR3 region: CASSLGTTYEQYF. The CDR3 DNA is TGTGCCAGCAGCTTAGGGACAACCTACGAGCAGTACTTC. The complete variable domain, with remaining parts taken from reference TRBV7-9 and TRBJ2-7, reads DTGVSQNPRHKITKRGQNVTFRCDPISEHNRLYWYRQTLGQGPEFLTYFQNEAQLEKSRLLSDRFSAERPKGSFSTLEIQRTEQGDSAMYLCASSLGTTYEQYFGPGTRLTVT.

The chain has TRBV7-9 and TRBJ1-5; unclear D gene. V gave up 5 bases and J gave up 7 bases, with 15 bases separating them. CDR1 and CDR2 from the germline V gene are SEHNR and FQNEAQ (reference sequence). CDR3 length: 14 residues. As DNA, the CDR3 is TGTGCCAGCAGCCCCCCCGGGCGTGGACAGCCCCAGCATTTT. As protein: CASSPPGRGQPQHF. Variable domain in full (rest from reference TRBV7-9 and TRBJ1-5): DTGVSQNPRHKITKRGQNVTFRCDPISEHNRLYWYRQTLGQGPEFLTYFQNEAQLEKSRLLSDRFSAERPKGSFSTLEIQRTEQGDSAMYLCASSPPGRGQPQHFGDGTRLSIL.

Comments on this clone: One junction end disagrees with the germline gene, perhaps due to a read error. The gene calls are TRBV5-3 and TRBJ2-3; tentatively, D is TRBD1 (6 bases). TRBV5-3 is an ORF for which the function is uncertain. The CDR3 has 15 residues. This CDR3 reads CASSLGATNTDTQYF. The CDR3 DNA is TGTGCCAGCAGCTTGGGGGCGACTAACACAGATACGCAGTATTTT.

The gene calls are TRBV19 and TRBJ2-2; D not resolved. The V end was cut by 0 bases, the J end by 5 bases, with 7 bases between. Germline V gene data show CDR1 as LNHDA and CDR2 as SQIVND (reference sequence). The CDR3 loop spans 14 amino acids. For the CDR3, the DNA is TGTGCCAGTAGTATAGATCTAGGGACCGGGGAGCTGTTTTTT. It is translated as CASSIDLGTGELFF.

This clone was seen a handful of times. CDR3 nucleotide sequence: TGTGCCAGCAGCTCCTCACCCGGGACTCACGAATCCGGGGAGCTGTTTTTT. Its protein product is CASSSSPGTHESGELFF. The chain is built from TRBV11-3 and TRBJ2-2, with D maybe TRBD2 (6 bases). Between the trimmed V and J ends, which lost 4 bases and 6 bases, there was a span of 21 bases. This CDR3 contains 17 residues. Looked up from germline, CDR1 is SGHNT and CDR2 is YENEEA.

The CDR3 DNA sequence: TGTGCCAGCAGCCCGATGACGCACGAGCAGTACTTC. Its translation: CASSPMTHEQYF. The chain joins TRBV7-9 to TRBJ2-7; no clear D. CDR1 is SEHNR and CDR2 is FQNEAQ in the germline V gene (reference sequence). The CDR3 is made up of 12 amino acids. V gave up 5 bases and J gave up 5 bases, with 10 bases separating them.

V is TRBV5-4 and J is TRBJ2-7, with no clear D. The CDR3 is 12 amino acids. V was trimmed by 4 bases and J by 2 bases, leaving 7 bases between them. Germline values: CDR1 SGHNT, CDR2 YYREEE (reference sequence). CDR3 protein: CASSLSTYEQYF. DNA of the CDR3: TGTGCCAGCAGCCTTAGTACCTACGAGCAGTACTTC.

J is TRBJ2-1 and V is TRBV11-3; the match to TRBD2 covers 9 bases. Germline V CDR1 and CDR2: SGHNT, YENEEA. The length of the CDR3 is 16 residues. The V and J ends lost 1 base and 2 bases, in that order; junction bases with no gene match: 3. The CDR3 nucleotides are TGTGCCAGCAGCTTAGCGGCGGGAGGGGCCTACAATGAGCAGTTCTTC. Its protein product is CASSLAAGGAYNEQFF.

The CDR3 region is CASSERDRARGLANVLTF. The CDR3 region has the DNA TGTGCCAGCAGCGAAAGGGACAGGGCTAGGGGCTTGGCCAACGTCCTGACTTTC. The chain carries TRBV9 and TRBJ2-6, with 9 positions matching TRBD1. In germline, CDR1 is SGDLS, CDR2 YYNGEE. V shed 3 bases, J shed 6 bases, and the junction held 13 bases outside the gene matches. CDR3 length: 18 amino acids.